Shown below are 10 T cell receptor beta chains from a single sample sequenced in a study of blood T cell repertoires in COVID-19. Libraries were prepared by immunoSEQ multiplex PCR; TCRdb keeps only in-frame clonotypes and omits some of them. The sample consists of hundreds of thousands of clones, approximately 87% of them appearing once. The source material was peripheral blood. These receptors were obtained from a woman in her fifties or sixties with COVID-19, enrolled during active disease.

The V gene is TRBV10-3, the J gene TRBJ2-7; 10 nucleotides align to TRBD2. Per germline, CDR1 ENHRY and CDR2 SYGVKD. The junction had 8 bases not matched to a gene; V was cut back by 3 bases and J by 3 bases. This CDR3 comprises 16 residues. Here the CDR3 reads CAISDSKSSGSYEQYF. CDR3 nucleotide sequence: TGTGCCATCAGTGACTCGAAGTCTAGCGGGAGCTACGAGCAGTACTTC.

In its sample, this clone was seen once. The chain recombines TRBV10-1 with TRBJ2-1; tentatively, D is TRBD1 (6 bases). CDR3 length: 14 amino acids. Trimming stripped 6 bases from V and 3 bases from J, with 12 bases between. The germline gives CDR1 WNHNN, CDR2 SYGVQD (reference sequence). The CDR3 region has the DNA TGCGCCAGCAGCGCCGGGACAAGCTACAATGAGCAGTTCTTC. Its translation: CASSAGTSYNEQFF.

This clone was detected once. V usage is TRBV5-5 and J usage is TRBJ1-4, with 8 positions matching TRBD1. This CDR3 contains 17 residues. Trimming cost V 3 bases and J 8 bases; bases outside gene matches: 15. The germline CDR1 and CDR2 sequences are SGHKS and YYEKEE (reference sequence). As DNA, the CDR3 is TGTGCCAGCAGCTCCTACCCCGCCGCAGGGGGCAACGAAAAACTGTTTTTT. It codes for CASSSYPAAGGNEKLFF.

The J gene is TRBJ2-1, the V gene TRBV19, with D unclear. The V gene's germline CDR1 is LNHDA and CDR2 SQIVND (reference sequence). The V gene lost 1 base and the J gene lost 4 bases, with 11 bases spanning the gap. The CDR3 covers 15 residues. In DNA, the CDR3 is TGTGCCAGTAGTATAGGGCGACTGAAGTACAATGAGCAGTTCTTC. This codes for CASSIGRLKYNEQFF.

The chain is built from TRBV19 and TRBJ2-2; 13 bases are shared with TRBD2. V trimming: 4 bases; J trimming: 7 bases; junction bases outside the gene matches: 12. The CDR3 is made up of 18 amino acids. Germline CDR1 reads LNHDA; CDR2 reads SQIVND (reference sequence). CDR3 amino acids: CASSTTKLAGGPSGELFF. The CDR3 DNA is TGTGCCAGTAGTACAACGAAACTAGCGGGAGGGCCAAGCGGGGAGCTGTTTTTT.

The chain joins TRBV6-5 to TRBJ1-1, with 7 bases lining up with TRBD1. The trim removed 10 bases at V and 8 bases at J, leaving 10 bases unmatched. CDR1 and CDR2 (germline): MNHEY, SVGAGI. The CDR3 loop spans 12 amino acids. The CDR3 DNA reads TGTGCCACAGAACAGGGGCACCCCGAAGCTTTCTTT. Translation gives CATEQGHPEAFF.

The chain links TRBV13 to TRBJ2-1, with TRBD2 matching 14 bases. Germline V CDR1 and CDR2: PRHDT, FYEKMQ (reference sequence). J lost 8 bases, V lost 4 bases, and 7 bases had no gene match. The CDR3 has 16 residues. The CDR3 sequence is CASSYPGTSGSDEQFF. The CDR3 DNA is TGTGCCAGCAGCTACCCCGGGACTAGCGGGAGTGATGAGCAGTTCTTC.

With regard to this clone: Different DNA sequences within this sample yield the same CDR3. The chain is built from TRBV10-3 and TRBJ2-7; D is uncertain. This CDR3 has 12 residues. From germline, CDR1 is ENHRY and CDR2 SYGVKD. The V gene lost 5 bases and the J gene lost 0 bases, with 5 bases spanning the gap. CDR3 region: CAISPSSYEQYF. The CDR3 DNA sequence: TGTGCCATCAGTCCCAGCTCCTACGAGCAGTACTTC.

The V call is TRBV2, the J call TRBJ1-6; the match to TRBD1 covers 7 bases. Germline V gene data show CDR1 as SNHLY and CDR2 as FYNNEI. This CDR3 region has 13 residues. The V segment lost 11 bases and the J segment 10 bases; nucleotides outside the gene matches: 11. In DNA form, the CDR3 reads TGTGCCGACAGGGAAGTTTTTGGCTCACCCCTCCACTTT. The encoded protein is CADREVFGSPLHF.

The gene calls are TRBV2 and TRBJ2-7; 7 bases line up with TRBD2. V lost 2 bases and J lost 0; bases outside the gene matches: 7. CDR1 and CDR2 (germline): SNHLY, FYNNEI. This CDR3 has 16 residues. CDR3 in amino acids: CASSEMASGFSYEQYF. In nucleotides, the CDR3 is TGTGCCAGCAGTGAAATGGCTAGCGGCTTCTCCTACGAGCAGTACTTC.